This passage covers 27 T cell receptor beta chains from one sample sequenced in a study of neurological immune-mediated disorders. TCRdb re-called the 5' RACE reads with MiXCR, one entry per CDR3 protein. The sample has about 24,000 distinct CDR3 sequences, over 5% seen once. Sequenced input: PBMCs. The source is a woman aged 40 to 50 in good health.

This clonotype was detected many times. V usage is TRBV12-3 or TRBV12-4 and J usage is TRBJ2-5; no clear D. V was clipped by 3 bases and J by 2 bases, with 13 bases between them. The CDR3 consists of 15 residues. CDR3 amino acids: CASSFSTEIQETQYF. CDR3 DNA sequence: TGTGCCAGCAGTTTTTCAACAGAGATTCAAGAGACCCAGTACTTC.

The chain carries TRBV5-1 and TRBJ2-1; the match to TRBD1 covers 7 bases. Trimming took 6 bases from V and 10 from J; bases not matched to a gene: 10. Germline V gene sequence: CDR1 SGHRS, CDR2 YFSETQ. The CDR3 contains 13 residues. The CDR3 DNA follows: TGCGCCAGCACTCTTCGACAGGGACGCGAGCAGTTCTTC. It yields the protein CASTLRQGREQFF.

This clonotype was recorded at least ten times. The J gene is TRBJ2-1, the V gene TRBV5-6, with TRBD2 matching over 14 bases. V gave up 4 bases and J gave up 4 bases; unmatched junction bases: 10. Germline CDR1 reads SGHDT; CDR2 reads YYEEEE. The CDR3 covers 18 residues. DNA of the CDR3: TGTGCCAGCAGCCCCCGGACTAGCGGGAGGTCGAGTTACAATGAGCAGTTCTTC. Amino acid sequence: CASSPRTSGRSSYNEQFF. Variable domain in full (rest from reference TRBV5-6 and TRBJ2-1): DAGVTQSPTHLIKTRGQQVTLRCSPKSGHDTVSWYQQALGQGPQFIFQYYEEEERQRGNFPDRFSGHQFPNYSSELNVNALLLGDSALYLCASSPRTSGRSSYNEQFFGPGTRLTVL.

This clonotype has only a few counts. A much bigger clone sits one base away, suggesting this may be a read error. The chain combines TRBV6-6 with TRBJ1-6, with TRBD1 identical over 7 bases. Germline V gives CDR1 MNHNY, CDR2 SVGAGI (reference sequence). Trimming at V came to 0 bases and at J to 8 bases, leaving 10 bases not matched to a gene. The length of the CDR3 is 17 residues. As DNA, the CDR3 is TGTGCCAGCAGTTACTCGATCAGCTCAGGGGGTCATTCACCCCTCCACTTT. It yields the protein CASSYSISSGGHSPLHF.

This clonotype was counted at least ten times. CDR3 sequence: CASSLWAGSTNEKLFF. The CDR3 coding sequence is TGTGCCAGCAGCCTTTGGGCCGGGTCCACTAATGAAAAACTGTTTTTT. The chain joins TRBV5-5 to TRBJ1-4; D remains unclear. Trimming cost V 4 bases and J 2 bases, with 15 bases left between them. The CDR3 is 16 residues long. CDR1 is SGHKS, CDR2 YYEKEE, per germline (reference sequence).

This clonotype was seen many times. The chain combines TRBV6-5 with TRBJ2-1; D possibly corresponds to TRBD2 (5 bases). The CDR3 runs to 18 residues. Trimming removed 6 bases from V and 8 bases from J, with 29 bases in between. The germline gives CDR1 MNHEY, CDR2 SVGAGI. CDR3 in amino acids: CASSARPASFYVVHEQFF. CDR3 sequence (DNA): TGTGCCAGCAGCGCGAGGCCGGCTAGCTTTTATGTGGTCCATGAGCAGTTCTTC.

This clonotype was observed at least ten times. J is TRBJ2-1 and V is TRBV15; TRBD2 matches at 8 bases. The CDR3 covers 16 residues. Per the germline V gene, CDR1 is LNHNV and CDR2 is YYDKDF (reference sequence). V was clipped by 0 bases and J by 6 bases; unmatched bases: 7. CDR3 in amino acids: CATSRDRGGVTNEQFF. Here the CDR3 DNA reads TGTGCCACCAGCAGAGATCGGGGGGGAGTGACCAATGAGCAGTTCTTC.

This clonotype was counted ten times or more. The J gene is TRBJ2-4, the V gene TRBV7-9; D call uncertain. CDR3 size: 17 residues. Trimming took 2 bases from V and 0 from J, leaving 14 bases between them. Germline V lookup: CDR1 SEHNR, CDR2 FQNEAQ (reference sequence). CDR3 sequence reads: CASSLYGQVLAKNIQYF. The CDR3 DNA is TGTGCCAGCAGCTTATATGGGCAGGTCCTAGCCAAAAACATTCAGTACTTC. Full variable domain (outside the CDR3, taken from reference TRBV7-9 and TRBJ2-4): DTGVSQNPRHKITKRGQNVTFRCDPISEHNRLYWYRQTLGQGPEFLTYFQNEAQLEKSRLLSDRFSAERPKGSFSTLEIQRTEQGDSAMYLCASSLYGQVLAKNIQYFGAGTRLSVL.

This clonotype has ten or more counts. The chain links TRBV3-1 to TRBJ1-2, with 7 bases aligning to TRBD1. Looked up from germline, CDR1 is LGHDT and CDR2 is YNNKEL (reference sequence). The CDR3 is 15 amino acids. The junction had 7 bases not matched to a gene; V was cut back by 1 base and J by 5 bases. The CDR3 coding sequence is TGTGCCAGCAGCCAAGTCCCCGGACAGGCTTATGGCTACACCTTC. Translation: CASSQVPGQAYGYTF. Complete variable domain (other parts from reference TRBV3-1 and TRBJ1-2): DTAVSQTPKYLVTQMGNDKSIKCEQNLGHDTMYWYKQDSKKFLKIMFSYNNKELIINETVPNRFSPKSPDKAHLNLHINSLELGDSAVYFCASSQVPGQAYGYTFGSGTRLTVV.

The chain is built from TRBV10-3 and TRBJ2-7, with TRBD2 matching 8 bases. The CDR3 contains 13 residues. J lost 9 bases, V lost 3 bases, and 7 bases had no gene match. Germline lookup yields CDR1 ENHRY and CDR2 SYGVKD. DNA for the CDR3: TGTGCCATCAGTGATGGACTAGCAGTCGCGCAGTACTTC. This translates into CAISDGLAVAQYF.

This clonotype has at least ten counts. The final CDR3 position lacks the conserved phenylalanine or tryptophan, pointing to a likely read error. The CDR3 sequence: CASSYGRFTGTVIEKLFL. The DNA for the CDR3 is TGCGCCAGCAGCTACGGCAGGTTCACGGGAACAGTAATTGAAAAACTGTTTCTT. This chain connects TRBV5-1 to TRBJ1-4, with D unclear. The V gene's germline CDR1 is SGHRS and CDR2 YFSETQ. This CDR3 comprises 18 residues. Trimming took off 3 bases at V and 7 bases at J, with 25 bases between the two ends.

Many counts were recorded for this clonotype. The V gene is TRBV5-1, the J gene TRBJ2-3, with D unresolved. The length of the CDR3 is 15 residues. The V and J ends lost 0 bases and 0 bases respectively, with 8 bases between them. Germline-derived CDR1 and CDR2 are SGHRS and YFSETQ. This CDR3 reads CASSLAGRSTDTQYF. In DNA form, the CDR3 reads TGCGCCAGCAGCTTGGCCGGCAGAAGCACAGATACGCAGTATTTT.

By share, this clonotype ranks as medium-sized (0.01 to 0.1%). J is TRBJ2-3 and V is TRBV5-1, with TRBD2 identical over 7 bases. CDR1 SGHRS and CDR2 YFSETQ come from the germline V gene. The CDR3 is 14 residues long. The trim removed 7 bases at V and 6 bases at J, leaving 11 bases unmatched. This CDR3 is CASVPSGTWDTQYF. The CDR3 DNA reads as TGCGCCAGCGTACCTAGCGGAACTTGGGATACGCAGTATTTT.

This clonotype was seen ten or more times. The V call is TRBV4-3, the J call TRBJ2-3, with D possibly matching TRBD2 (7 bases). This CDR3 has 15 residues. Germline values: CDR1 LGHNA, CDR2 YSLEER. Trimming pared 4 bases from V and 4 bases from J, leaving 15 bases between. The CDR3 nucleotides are TGCGCCAGCAGCCCCCGGACAGCGGGGCCAGATACGCAGTATTTT. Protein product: CASSPRTAGPDTQYF.

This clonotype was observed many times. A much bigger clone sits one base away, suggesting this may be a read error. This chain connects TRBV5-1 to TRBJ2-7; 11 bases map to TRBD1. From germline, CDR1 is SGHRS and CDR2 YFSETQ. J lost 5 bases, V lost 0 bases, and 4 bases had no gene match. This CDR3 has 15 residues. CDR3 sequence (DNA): TGCGCCAGCAGCTTGGAGGGACAGGGGGGCAACGAGCAGTACTTC. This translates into CASSLEGQGGNEQYF.

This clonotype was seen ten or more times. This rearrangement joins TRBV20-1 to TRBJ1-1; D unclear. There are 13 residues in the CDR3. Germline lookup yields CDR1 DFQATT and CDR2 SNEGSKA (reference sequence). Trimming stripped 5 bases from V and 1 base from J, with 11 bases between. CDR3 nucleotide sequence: TGCAGTGCTTACGGACGGGGGAACACTGAAGCTTTCTTT. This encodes CSAYGRGNTEAFF.

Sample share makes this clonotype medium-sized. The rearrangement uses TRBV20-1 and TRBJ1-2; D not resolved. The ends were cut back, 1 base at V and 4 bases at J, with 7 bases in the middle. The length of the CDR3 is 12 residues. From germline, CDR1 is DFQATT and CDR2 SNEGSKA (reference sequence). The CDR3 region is CSARVVSYGYTF. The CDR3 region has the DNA TGCAGTGCTAGAGTGGTCTCCTATGGCTACACCTTC.

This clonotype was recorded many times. The CDR3 DNA reads TGCAGTGCTAGAGATTTGAGTTTCAATCAGCCCCAGCATTTT. Its translation is CSARDLSFNQPQHF. The V call is TRBV20-1, the J call TRBJ1-5; no firm D call. The germline V gene encodes CDR1 DFQATT and CDR2 SNEGSKA (reference sequence). V was cut by 0 bases and J by 3 bases, with 9 bases left in between. The CDR3 is 14 residues long.

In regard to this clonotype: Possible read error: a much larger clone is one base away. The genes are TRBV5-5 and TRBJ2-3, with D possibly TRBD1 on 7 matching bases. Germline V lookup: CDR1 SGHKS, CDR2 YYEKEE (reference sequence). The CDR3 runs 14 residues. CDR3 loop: CARWRGLSTNTQYF. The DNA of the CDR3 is TGTGCCAGGTGGAGGGGGCTCTCCACAAATACGCAGTATTTT.

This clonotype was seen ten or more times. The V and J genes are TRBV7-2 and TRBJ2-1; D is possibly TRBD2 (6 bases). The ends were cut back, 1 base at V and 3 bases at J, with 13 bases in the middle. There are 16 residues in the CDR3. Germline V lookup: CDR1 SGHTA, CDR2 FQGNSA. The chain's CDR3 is CASSLGTSRRYNEQFF. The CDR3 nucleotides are TGTGCCAGCAGCTTAGGTACTAGCAGACGCTACAATGAGCAGTTCTTC.

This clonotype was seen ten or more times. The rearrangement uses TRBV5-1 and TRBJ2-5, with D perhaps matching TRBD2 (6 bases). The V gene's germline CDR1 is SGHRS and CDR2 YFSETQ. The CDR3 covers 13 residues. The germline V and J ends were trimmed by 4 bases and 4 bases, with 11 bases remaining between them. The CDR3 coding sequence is TGCGCCAGCAGCCCCGGGAGCGTAGAGACCCAGTACTTC. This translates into CASSPGSVETQYF.

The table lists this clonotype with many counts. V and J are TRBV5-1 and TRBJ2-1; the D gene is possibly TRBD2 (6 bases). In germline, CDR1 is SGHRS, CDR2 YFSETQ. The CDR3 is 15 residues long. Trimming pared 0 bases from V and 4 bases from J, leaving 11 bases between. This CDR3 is CASSLEGREYNEQFF. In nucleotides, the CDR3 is TGCGCCAGCAGCTTGGAAGGGCGGGAATACAATGAGCAGTTCTTC.

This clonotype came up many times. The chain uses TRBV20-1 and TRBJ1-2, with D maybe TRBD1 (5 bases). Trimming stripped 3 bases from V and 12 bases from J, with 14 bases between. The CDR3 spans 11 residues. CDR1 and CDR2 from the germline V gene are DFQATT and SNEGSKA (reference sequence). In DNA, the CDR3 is TGCAGTGCTAGTCAGGGACCGCAGAACACCTTC. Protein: CSASQGPQNTF.

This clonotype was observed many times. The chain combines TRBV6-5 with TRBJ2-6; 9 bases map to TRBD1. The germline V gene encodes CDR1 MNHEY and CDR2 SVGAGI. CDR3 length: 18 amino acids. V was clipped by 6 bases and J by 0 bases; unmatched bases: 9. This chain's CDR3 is CASRHRDRVLSGANVLTF. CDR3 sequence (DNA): TGTGCCAGCAGACACCGGGACAGGGTTCTCTCTGGGGCCAACGTCCTGACTTTC.

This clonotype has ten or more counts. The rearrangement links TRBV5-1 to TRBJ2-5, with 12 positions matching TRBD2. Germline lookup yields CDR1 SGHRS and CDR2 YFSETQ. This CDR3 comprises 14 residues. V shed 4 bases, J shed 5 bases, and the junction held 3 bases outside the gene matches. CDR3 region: CASSGGTSGETQYF. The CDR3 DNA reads TGCGCCAGCAGCGGGGGGACTAGCGGGGAGACCCAGTACTTC.

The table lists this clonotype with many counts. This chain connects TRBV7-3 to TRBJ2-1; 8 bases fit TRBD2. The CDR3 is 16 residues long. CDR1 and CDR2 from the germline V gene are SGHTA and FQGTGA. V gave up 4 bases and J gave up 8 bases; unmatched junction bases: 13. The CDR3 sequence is CASSSGLAGFYDEQFF. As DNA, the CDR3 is TGTGCCAGCAGCTCCGGACTAGCCGGATTTTATGATGAGCAGTTCTTC. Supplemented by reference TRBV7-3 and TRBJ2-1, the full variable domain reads GAGVSQTPSNKVTEKGKYVELRCDPISGHTALYWYRQSLGQGPEFLIYFQGTGAADDSGLPNDRFFAVRPEGSVSTLKIQRTERGDSAVYLCASSSGLAGFYDEQFFGPGTRLTVL.

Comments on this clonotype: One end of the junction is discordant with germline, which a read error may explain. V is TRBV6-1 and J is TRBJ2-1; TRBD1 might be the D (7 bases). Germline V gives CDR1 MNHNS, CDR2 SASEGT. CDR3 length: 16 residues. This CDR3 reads CVSPRGASSSYNEQFF. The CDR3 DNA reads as TGTGTCAGCCCCAGGGGGGCTAGCTCTTCCTACAATGAGCAGTTCTTC.